This record concerns one T cell receptor beta chain sequence. Assay: immunoSEQ multiplex PCR; the TCRdb copy retains only in-frame clones and omits some. The profile shows under 250,000 clones, 82% of them singletons. The CDR3 is 15 residues long. The trim removed 6 bases at V and 1 base at J, leaving 7 bases unmatched. Germline V gives CDR1 SGHTA, CDR2 FQGNSA. The data are from a study of blood T cell repertoires in COVID-19. This chain joins TRBV7-2 and TRBJ2-7; 9 positions match TRBD1. The sample comprised peripheral blood. This receptor was obtained from a woman in her 70s with acute or convalescent COVID-19. The CDR3 DNA reads as TGTGCCAGCAGAAGTCCCGGGACAGGGTCCTACGAGCAGTACTTC. It specifies CASRSPGTGSYEQYF.